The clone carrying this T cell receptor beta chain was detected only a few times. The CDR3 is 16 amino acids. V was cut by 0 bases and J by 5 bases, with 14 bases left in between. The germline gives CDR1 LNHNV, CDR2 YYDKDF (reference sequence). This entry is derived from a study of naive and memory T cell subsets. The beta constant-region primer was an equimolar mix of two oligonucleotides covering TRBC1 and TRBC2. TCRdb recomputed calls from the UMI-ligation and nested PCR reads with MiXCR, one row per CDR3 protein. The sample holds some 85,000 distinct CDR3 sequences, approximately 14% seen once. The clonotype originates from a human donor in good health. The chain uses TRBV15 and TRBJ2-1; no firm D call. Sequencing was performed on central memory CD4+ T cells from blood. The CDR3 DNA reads TGTGCCACCAGCAGAGAACAACTTTTAACCAACAATGAGCAGTTCTTC. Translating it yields CATSREQLLTNNEQFF.